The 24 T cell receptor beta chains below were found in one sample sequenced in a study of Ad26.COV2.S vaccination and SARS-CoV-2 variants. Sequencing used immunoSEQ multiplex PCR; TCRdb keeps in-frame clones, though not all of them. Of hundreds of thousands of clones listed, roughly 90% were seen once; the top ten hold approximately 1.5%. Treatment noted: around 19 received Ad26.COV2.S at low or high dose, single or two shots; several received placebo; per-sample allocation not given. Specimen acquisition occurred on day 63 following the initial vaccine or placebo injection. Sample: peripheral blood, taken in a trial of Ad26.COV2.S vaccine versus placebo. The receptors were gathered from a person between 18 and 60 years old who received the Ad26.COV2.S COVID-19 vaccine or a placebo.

This CDR3 is CASSIGAGGRYNEQFF. CDR3 sequence (DNA): TGTGCCAGTAGTATCGGGGCGGGAGGGAGGTACAATGAGCAGTTCTTC. This chain uses TRBV19 with TRBJ2-1; 9 positions agree with TRBD2. V shed 3 bases, J shed 4 bases, and the junction held 7 bases outside the gene matches. The CDR3 totals 16 residues. Germline V gene data show CDR1 as LNHDA and CDR2 as SQIVND (reference sequence).

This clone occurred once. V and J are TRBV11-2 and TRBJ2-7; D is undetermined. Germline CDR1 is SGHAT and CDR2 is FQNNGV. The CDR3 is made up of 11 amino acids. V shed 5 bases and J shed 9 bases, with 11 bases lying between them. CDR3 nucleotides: TGTGCCAGCAGCCCGGCTTTCGTGCAGTACTTC. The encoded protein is CASSPAFVQYF.

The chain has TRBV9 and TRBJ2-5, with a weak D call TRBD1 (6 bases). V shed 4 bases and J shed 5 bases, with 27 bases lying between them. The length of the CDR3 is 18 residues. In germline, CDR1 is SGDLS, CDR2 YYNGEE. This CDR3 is CASSPGIGGLPPRETQYF. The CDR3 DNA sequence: TGTGCCAGCAGCCCTGGGATTGGGGGCCTCCCCCCCAGGGAGACCCAGTACTTC.

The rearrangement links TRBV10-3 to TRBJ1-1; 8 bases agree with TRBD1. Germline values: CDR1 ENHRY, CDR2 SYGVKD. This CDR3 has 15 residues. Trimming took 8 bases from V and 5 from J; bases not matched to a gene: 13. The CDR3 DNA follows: TGTGCCATCCGTTCATTCGGACAGGGTGGGACTGAAGCTTTCTTT. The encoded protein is CAIRSFGQGGTEAFF.

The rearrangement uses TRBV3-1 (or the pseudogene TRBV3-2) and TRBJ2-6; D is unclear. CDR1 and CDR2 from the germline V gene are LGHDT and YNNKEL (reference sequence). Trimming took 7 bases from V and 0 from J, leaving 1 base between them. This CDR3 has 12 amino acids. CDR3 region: CASNSGANVLTF. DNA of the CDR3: TGTGCCAGCAACTCTGGGGCCAACGTCCTGACTTTC.

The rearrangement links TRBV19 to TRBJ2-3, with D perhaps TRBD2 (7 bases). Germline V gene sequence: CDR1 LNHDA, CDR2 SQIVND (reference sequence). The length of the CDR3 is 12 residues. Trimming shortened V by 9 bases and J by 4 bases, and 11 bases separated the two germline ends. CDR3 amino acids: CASLGGADTQYF. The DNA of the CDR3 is TGTGCCAGCCTAGGGGGGGCAGATACGCAGTATTTT. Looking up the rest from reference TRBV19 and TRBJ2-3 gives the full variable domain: DGGITQSPKYLFRKEGQNVTLSCEQNLNHDAMYWYRQDPGQGLRLIYYSQIVNDFQKGDIAEGYSVSREKKESFPLTVTSAQKNPTAFYLCASLGGADTQYFGPGTRLTVL.

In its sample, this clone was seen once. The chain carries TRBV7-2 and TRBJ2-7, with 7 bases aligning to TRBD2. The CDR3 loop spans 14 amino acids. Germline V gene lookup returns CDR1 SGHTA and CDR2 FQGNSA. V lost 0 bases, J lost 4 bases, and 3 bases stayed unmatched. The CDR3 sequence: CASSLAGRGYEQYF. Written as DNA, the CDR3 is TGTGCCAGCAGCTTAGCGGGGAGGGGATACGAGCAGTACTTC. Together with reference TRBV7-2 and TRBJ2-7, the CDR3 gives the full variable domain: GAGVSQSPSNKVTEKGKDVELRCDPISGHTALYWYRQSLGQGLEFLIYFQGNSAPDKSGLPSDRFSAERTGGSVSTLTIQRTQQEDSAVYLCASSLAGRGYEQYFGPGTRLTVT.

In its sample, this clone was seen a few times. The CDR3 nucleotides are TGCAGCGCTCGGGACTTTGACTCCTACAATGAGCAGTTCTTC. This codes for CSARDFDSYNEQFF. The genes are TRBV29-1 and TRBJ2-1, with TRBD2 as a possible D gene (6 bases). The CDR3 totals 14 residues. Per the germline V gene, CDR1 is SQVTM and CDR2 is ANQGSEA. The ends were cut back, 7 bases at V and 0 bases at J, with 13 bases in the middle.

CDR3 amino acids: CASSVRSSWQGTDTQYF. The DNA for the CDR3 is TGTGCCAGCAGCGTTCGATCTTCATGGCAAGGCACAGATACGCAGTATTTT. The chain carries TRBV9 and TRBJ2-3, with D unresolved. Germline loops: CDR1 SGDLS, CDR2 YYNGEE. Trimming left V 2 bases short and J 1 base short, with 17 bases between. The CDR3 totals 17 residues.

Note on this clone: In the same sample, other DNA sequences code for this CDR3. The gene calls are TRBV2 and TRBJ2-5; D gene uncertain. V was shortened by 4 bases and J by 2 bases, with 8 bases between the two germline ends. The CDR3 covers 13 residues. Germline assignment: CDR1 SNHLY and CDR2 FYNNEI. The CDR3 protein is CASSVGRQETQYF. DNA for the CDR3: TGTGCCAGCAGTGTCGGCAGGCAAGAGACCCAGTACTTC.

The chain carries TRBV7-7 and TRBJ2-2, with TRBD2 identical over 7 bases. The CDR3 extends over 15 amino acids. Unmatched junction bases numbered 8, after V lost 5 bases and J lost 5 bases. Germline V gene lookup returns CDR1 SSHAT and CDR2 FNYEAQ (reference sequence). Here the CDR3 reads CASSDRRGGTGELFF. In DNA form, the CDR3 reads TGTGCCAGCAGCGACCGGCGGGGAGGGACCGGGGAGCTGTTTTTT.

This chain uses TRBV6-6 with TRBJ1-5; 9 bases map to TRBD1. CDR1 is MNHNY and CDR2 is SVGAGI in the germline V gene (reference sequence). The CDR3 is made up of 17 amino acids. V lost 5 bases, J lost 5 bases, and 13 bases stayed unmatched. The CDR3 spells CASSLHPGTGQDQPQHF. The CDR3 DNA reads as TGTGCCAGCAGTCTCCACCCGGGGACAGGGCAGGATCAGCCCCAGCATTTT.

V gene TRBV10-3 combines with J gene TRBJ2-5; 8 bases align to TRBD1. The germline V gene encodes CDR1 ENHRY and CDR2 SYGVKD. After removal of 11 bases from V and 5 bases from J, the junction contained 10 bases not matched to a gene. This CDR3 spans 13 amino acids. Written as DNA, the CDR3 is TGTGCCGTACAGACAGGGGACTTCGAGACCCAGTACTTC. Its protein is CAVQTGDFETQYF.

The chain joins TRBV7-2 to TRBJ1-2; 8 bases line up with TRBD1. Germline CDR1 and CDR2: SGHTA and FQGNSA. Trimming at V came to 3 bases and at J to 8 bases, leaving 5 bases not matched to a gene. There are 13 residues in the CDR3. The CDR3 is CASSFGQGGGYTF. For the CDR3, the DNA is TGTGCCAGCAGCTTCGGACAGGGAGGGGGCTACACCTTC.

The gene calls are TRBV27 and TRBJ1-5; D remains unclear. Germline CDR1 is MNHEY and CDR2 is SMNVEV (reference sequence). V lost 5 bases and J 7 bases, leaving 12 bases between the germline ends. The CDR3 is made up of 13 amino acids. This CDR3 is CASSLQSQQPQHF. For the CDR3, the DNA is TGTGCCAGCAGTCTCCAATCGCAGCAGCCCCAGCATTTT.

CDR3 region: CASSDRPPVNEKLFF. CDR3 DNA sequence: TGTGCCAGCAGCGACCGACCGCCCGTTAATGAAAAACTGTTTTTT. The chain recombines TRBV11-3 with TRBJ1-4, with D hard to call. Trimming left V 5 bases short and J 4 bases short, with 14 bases between. CDR1 is SGHNT and CDR2 is YENEEA in the germline V gene. The CDR3 extends over 15 amino acids.

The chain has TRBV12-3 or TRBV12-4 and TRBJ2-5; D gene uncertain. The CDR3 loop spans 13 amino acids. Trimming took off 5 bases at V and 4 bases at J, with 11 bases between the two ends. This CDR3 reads CASSRLGGETQYF. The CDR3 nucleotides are TGTGCCAGCAGTCGGTTGGGTGGAGAGACCCAGTACTTC.

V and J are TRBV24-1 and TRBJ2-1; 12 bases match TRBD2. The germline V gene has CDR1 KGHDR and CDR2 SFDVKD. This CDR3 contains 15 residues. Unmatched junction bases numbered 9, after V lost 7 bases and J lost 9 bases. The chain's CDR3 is CATRGQTSGSSEQFF. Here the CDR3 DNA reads TGTGCCACCAGAGGTCAGACTAGCGGGAGTAGTGAGCAGTTCTTC.

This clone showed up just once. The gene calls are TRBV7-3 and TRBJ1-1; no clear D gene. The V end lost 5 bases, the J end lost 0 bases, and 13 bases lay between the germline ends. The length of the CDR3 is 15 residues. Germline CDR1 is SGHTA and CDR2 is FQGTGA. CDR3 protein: CASSPGGPLNTEAFF. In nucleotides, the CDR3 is TGTGCCAGCAGCCCCGGTGGCCCATTGAACACTGAAGCTTTCTTT.

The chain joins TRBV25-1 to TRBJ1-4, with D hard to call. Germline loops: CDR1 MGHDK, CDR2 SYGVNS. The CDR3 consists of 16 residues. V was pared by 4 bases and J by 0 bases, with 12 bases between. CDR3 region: CASSVEWKATNEKLFF. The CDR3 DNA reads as TGTGCCAGCAGTGTAGAGTGGAAAGCAACTAATGAAAAACTGTTTTTT. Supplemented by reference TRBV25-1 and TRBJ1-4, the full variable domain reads EADIYQTPRYLVIGTGKKITLECSQTMGHDKMYWYQQDPGMELHLIHYSYGVNSTEKGDLSSESTVSRIRTEHFPLTLESARPSHTSQYLCASSVEWKATNEKLFFGSGTQLSVL.

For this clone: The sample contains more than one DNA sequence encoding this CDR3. The CDR3 is CASSLAGGGETQYF. Here the CDR3 DNA reads TGTGCCAGCAGCCTAGCTGGGGGCGGAGAGACCCAGTACTTC. The V call is TRBV14, the J call TRBJ2-5, with a tentative D call TRBD1 (6 bases). CDR3 length equals 14 residues. V lost 4 bases and J lost 4, with 13 bases in between. Germline V gene sequence: CDR1 SGHDN, CDR2 FVKESK.

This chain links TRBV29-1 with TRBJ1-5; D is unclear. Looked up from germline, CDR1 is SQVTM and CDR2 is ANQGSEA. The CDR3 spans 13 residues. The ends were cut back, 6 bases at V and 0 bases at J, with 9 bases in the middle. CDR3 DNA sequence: TGCAGCGTAGGTGGTAATAGCAATCAGCCCCAGCATTTT. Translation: CSVGGNSNQPQHF.

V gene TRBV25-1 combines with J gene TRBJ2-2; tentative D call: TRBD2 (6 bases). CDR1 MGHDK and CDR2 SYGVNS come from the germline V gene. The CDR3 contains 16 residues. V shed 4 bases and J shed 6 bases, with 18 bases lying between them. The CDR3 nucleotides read TGTGCCAGCAGTGTTGGGACCGGGAGAGTTCCCGGGGAGCTGTTTTTT. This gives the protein CASSVGTGRVPGELFF. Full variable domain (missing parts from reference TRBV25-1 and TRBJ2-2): EADIYQTPRYLVIGTGKKITLECSQTMGHDKMYWYQQDPGMELHLIHYSYGVNSTEKGDLSSESTVSRIRTEHFPLTLESARPSHTSQYLCASSVGTGRVPGELFFGEGSRLTVL.

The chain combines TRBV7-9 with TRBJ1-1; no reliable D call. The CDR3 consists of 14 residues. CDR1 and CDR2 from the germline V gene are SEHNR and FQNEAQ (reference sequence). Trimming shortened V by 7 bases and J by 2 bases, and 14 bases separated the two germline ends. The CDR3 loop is CASTSMNFNTEAFF. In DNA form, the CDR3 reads TGTGCCAGCACGTCAATGAATTTCAACACTGAAGCTTTCTTT.